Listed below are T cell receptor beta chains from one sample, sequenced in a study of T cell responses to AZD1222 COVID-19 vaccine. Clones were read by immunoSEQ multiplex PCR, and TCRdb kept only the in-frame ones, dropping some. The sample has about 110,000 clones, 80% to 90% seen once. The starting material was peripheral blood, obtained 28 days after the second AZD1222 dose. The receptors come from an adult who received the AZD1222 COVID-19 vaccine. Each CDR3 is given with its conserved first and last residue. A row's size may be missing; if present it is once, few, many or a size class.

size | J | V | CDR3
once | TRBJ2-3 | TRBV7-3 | CASSLSVNTDTQYF
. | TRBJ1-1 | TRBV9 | CASSVDYRGNTEAFF
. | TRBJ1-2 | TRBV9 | CASSGGHGYTF
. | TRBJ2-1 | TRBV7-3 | CASSLRVPLAGGNEQFF
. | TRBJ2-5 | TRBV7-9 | CASSLMKGAEETQYF
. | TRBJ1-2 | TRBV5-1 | CASSLATGGVYGYTF
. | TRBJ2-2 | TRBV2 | CASSEFPGLSTGELFF
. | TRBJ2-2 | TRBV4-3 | CASSQDILVGELFF
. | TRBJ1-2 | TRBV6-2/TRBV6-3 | CASSYRGYGYTF
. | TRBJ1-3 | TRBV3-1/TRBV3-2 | CASSRLGFGNTIYF
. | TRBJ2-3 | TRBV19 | CASSRASSTDTQYF
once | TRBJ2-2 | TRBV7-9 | CASSPAGHNTGELFF
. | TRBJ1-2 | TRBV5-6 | CASSLRGRPPPYGYTF
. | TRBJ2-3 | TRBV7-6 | CASSPYADTQYF
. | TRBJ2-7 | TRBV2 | CARVLGGEYTYEQYF
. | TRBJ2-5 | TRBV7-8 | CASSLELAGVQPTQETQYF
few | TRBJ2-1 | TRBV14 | CASSQALRGSYNEQFF
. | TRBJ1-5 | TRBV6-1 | CASSDKLRGQPQHF
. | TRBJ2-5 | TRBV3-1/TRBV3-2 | CASSKGGGEGKTQYF
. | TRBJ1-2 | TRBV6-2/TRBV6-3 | CASSYPTTGYRGYTF
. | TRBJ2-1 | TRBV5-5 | CASSSRQGYYNEQFF
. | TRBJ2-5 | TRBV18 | CASSPVEETQYF
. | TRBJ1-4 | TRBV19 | CASSPFRDRGEKLFF
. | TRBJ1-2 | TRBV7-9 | CASLAPLYGYTF
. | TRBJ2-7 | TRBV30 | CAWETGSEQYF
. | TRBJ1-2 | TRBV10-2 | CASSEAGRGYGYTF
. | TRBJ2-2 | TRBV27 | CASSTRGGGLKGELFF
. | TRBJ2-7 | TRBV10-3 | CAILTDSPGSYEQYF